Listed below are T cell receptor beta chains from one sample, sequenced in a study of T cell repertoires in ileal Crohn's disease. The assay was immunoSEQ multiplex PCR, and TCRdb's table has in-frame clones only and misses some. The profile shows approximately 5,700 clones, 60% to 80% of them singletons. Sample: ileal tissue. These receptors were taken from an adult with Crohn's disease. CDR3s include the opening cysteine and the closing phenylalanine or tryptophan. A D gene is named only where the DNA matches it firmly. Expanded clones get a size class; other rows say once, few or many, or leave the size out.

-,once,TRBJ2-7,TRBV11-3,TGTGCCACCGGGGTAACAGTAGGTTCCCACGAGCAGTACTTC,CATGVTVGSHEQYF
-,-,TRBJ1-2,TRBV9,TGTGCCAGCAGCGTAGATATGAAGAACTATGGCTACACCTTC,CASSVDMKNYGYTF
TRBD1,-,TRBJ2-3,TRBV11-2,TGTGCCAGCAGCTTGGACAGGGTAGGAGAGTATTTT,CASSLDRVGEYF
-,-,TRBJ2-1,TRBV7-3,TGTGCCAGCAGCCTAAACCCGACATTTGCGGAGCAGTTCTTC,CASSLNPTFAEQFF
-,-,TRBJ1-2,TRBV19,TGTGCCAGTACGTTAAAGGGTAGTGGCCTCTATGGCTACACCTTC,CASTLKGSGLYGYTF
-,-,TRBJ1-2,TRBV13,TGTGCCAGCAGCTTAAAGCCTCACACGCTTTCCTATGGCTACACCTTC,CASSLKPHTLSYGYTF
-,once,TRBJ1-2,TRBV4-1,TGCGCCAGCAGCCAAGGGCCCAAGATGTGGGAGAACTATGGCTACACCTTC,CASSQGPKMWENYGYTF
TRBD1,-,TRBJ1-2,TRBV5-4,TGTGCCAGCAGAGCCCTTGGACAGGGGGACTATGGCTACACCTTC,CASRALGQGDYGYTF
TRBD1,-,TRBJ1-3,TRBV25-1,TGTGCCAGCAGCCGGGGACAGACCTACTCTGGAAACACCATATATTTT,CASSRGQTYSGNTIYF
-,-,TRBJ1-2,TRBV6-6,TGTGCCAGCAGCCCAGGACAGAACTATGGCTACACCTTC,CASSPGQNYGYTF
-,-,TRBJ1-4,TRBV14,TGTGCCAGCAGCCCGTCCCTGTTGAATGAAAAACTGTTTTTT,CASSPSLLNEKLFF
-,once,TRBJ1-5,TRBV27,TGTGCCAGCAGTTTTGGGGGGACGGGGGGCGAGGGGCCCCAGCATTTT,CASSFGGTGGEGPQHF
-,-,TRBJ1-2,TRBV18,TGTGCCAGCTCACCACCGGAGGGCCAGTATGGCTACACCTTC,CASSPPEGQYGYTF
-,large,TRBJ2-7,TRBV9,TGTGCCAGCAGCGTAGTTAGAAGACAGGTGCCTTTTAGGAGACACGAGCAGTACTTC,CASSVVRRQVPFRRHEQYF
TRBD1,-,TRBJ2-2,TRBV5-8,TGTGCCAGCAGCTCGGGACAGGGGACCGGGGAGCTGTTTTTT,CASSSGQGTGELFF
TRBD2,-,TRBJ2-7,TRBV6-6,TGTGCCAGCAGTTACTACGGGGGGGCCGACTACGAGCAGTACTTC,CASSYYGGADYEQYF
-,-,TRBJ1-1,TRBV7-8,TGTGCCAGCAGCTTAGGGTACACTGAAGCTTTCTTT,CASSLGYTEAFF
-,-,TRBJ1-3,TRBV7-2,TGTGCCAGCAGCGAAGCGGGGGCCAACACCATATATTTT,CASSEAGANTIYF
-,-,TRBJ2-1,TRBV9,TGTGCCAGCAGCGTCTTCGCAGGATCCGAGCAGTTCTTC,CASSVFAGSEQFF
TRBD1,-,TRBJ1-1,TRBV5-1,TGCGCCAGCAGCTTGTCAGGGGGGAACACTGAAGCTTTCTTT,CASSLSGGNTEAFF
-,-,TRBJ2-5,TRBV7-2,TGTGCCAGCAGCTTAGTTAGCTACTTTTCGATAACACAAGAGACCCAGTACTTC,CASSLVSYFSITQETQYF
-,-,TRBJ1-2,TRBV4-3,TGCGCCAGCAGCCAAGATGTGGCAGGGGCGCCTTATGGCTACACCTTC,CASSQDVAGAPYGYTF
-,few,TRBJ1-2,TRBV10-3,TGTGCCATCAGTGAACAGTCTAACTATGGCTACACCTTC,CAISEQSNYGYTF
-,-,TRBJ2-7,TRBV6-6,TGTGCCAGCAGCAAAACAGGGAACGGCTACGAGCAGTACTTC,CASSKTGNGYEQYF
-,-,TRBJ1-2,TRBV23-1,TGCGCCAGCAGTCAATCCGGTCAGGGCTTTTATGGCTACACCTTC,CASSQSGQGFYGYTF
-,-,TRBJ1-2,TRBV5-1,TGCGCCAGCAGCACTGGGGCGAACTATGGCTACACCTTC,CASSTGANYGYTF
-,once,TRBJ2-1,TRBV19,TGTGCCAGTAGTATTATCGGCCCCGGACAGTACTACAATGAGCAGTTCTTC,CASSIIGPGQYYNEQFF
-,-,TRBJ2-2,TRBV9,TGTGCCAGCAGCGCGGCGAACACCGGGGAGCTGTTTTTT,CASSAANTGELFF
TRBD1,-,TRBJ2-1,TRBV7-9,TGTGCCAGCAGCTTCCCCCGGACAGGGGGCGTTTACAATGAGCAGTTCTTC,CASSFPRTGGVYNEQFF
-,-,TRBJ1-1,TRBV7-8,TGTGCCAGCAGCCGTACAGAGGGAAGGACTGAAGCTTTCTTT,CASSRTEGRTEAFF
-,-,TRBJ2-3,TRBV27,TGTGCCAGCACCGCGGGGCCCACAGATACGCAGTATTTT,CASTAGPTDTQYF
TRBD2,-,TRBJ2-7,TRBV9,TGTGCCAGCAGCCCTAGAGAGACTAGCGGGGGTTACGAGCAGTACTTC,CASSPRETSGGYEQYF
TRBD1,-,TRBJ1-1,TRBV29-1,TGCAGCGCTACTGACAGGGGTAAGAACACTGAAGCTTTCTTT,CSATDRGKNTEAFF
TRBD1,-,TRBJ1-1,TRBV18,TGTGCCAGCTCACCCGGGACAGACTTCGAAGCTTTCTTT,CASSPGTDFEAFF
-,-,TRBJ1-1,TRBV7-2,TGTGCCAGCAGCTCCATTCCGGGGCGCCACACTGAAGCTTTCTTT,CASSSIPGRHTEAFF
-,-,TRBJ2-5,TRBV6-6,TGTGCCAGCAGTTACGAGTGGGAGACCCAGTACTTC,CASSYEWETQYF
-,-,TRBJ1-2,TRBV7-8,TGTGCCAGCAGTCGAACTAGGGGGGCCTATGGCTACACCTTC,CASSRTRGAYGYTF
TRBD1,-,TRBJ1-3,TRBV4-3,TGCGCCAGCAGCCCATACGACAGGGGGCCTGGAAACACCATATATTTT,CASSPYDRGPGNTIYF
-,-,TRBJ1-2,TRBV5-1,TGCGCCAGCAGCATAGAAGGGGGGAACTATGGCTACACCTTC,CASSIEGGNYGYTF
TRBD2,-,TRBJ2-5,TRBV7-2,TGTGCCAGCAGCTTAGATCCTAGCGGGGCCCTCCAAGAGACCCAGTACTTC,CASSLDPSGALQETQYF
-,few,TRBJ2-3,TRBV11-2,TGTGCCAGCAGCTTATATACAGATACGCAGTATTTT,CASSLYTDTQYF
-,-,TRBJ1-5,TRBV15,TGTGCCACCAGCAGAGATTCCAGGGTCGGCAATCAGCCCCAGCATTTT,CATSRDSRVGNQPQHF
-,-,TRBJ2-2,TRBV5-1,TGCGCCAGCAGCCAGGACTCAGGGAGGAGGACCGGGGAGCTGTTTTTT,CASSQDSGRRTGELFF
TRBD1,-,TRBJ2-7,TRBV11-3,TGTGCCAGCAGCTTAGGTGGCGGACAGGGAAACTACGAGCAGTACTTC,CASSLGGGQGNYEQYF
TRBD1,-,TRBJ2-7,TRBV6-5,TGTGCCAGCAGTTCCTTAGGGACAGGGTTGTACGAGCAGTACTTC,CASSSLGTGLYEQYF
-,-,TRBJ2-7,TRBV19,TGTGCCAGTAGTAGAAGACAGACCTACGAGCAGTACTTC,CASSRRQTYEQYF
-,-,TRBJ1-1,TRBV7-3,TGTGCCAGCAGCTTAACAGGGAACACTGAAGCTTTCTTT,CASSLTGNTEAFF
-,-,TRBJ2-7,TRBV10-3,TGTGCCATCAGTGTAGCAGGGACGGGCTACGAGCAGTACTTC,CAISVAGTGYEQYF
-,-,TRBJ1-2,TRBV7-9,TGTGCCAGCAGCTTAGGGACAAGCAGTGGCTACACCTTC,CASSLGTSSGYTF
-,-,TRBJ2-3,TRBV14,TGTGCCAGCAGCCAAGGTCAGCTCAGATGGAATACGCAGTATTTT,CASSQGQLRWNTQYF
TRBD2,-,TRBJ2-3,TRBV9,TGTGCCAGCAGCCCCAGGACTAGCGGGCTAACAGATACGCAGTATTTT,CASSPRTSGLTDTQYF
-,-,TRBJ2-3,TRBV10-3,TGTGCCATCAGTTGGACTATGGCAGATACGCAGTATTTT,CAISWTMADTQYF
TRBD2,-,TRBJ2-7,TRBV27,TGTGCCAGCAGTCAACTAGCGTGGTCTTCCTACGAGCAGTACTTC,CASSQLAWSSYEQYF
-,-,TRBJ1-2,TRBV6-5,TGTGCCAGCAGTTACGTCCCAGGCTACTATGGCTACACCTTC,CASSYVPGYYGYTF
-,-,TRBJ2-2,TRBV2,TGTGCCAGCAGTGAAGCACGGGGTCCCGGGGAGCTGTTTTTT,CASSEARGPGELFF
TRBD1,-,TRBJ1-5,TRBV2,TGTGCCAGCAGTGGGACAGGGTTCCAGCCCCAGCATTTT,CASSGTGFQPQHF
TRBD1,-,TRBJ2-3,TRBV6-5,TGTGCCAGCAGAAAGGACAGGGTGGGCACAGATACGCAGTATTTT,CASRKDRVGTDTQYF
-,-,TRBJ1-5,TRBV28,TGTGCCAGCAGTTCAAGGGGGGGGCCCCAGCATTTT,CASSSRGGPQHF
TRBD1,-,TRBJ1-2,TRBV9,TGTGCCAGCAGCGTAAGGAATGATATGGACAGGGTGCGTGGCTACACCTTC,CASSVRNDMDRVRGYTF
-,few,TRBJ2-7,TRBV19,TGTGCCAGTAGTATTCTCGGGGACGAGCAGTACTTC,CASSILGDEQYF